This TCR beta chain was sequenced in a study of blood T cells in healthy people across ages. Looking at the study overall: Template switching caught about one barcoded beta molecule for each two T cells.

The J segment lost 0 bases and the V segment lost 0 bases, leaving 10 bases of the junction unmatched. The germline V gene encodes CDR1 LGHNA and CDR2 YSLEER. There are 19 residues in the CDR3. Per sample, extraction of total RNA gave at least 5 micrograms in every case. Primers used in a second PCR of about 6 to 11 cycles were a sample-barcoded 5' primer and a J-beta primer mix. The authors tagged each cDNA molecule using a template-switch adaptor with 12 random nucleotides. TCRdb itself ran the 5' RACE reads through MiXCR, one entry per CDR3 protein. The table includes under 1 million distinct CDR3 sequences, approximately 44% detected once. Notes on the study in general: Age showed a roughly linear inverse relationship with TCR beta diversity per million T cells.

Worth noting for this clonotype: Its antigen is unknown.

The TCR was taken from a man aged 55-75 years in good health. The sequencing input was blood. This chain connects TRBV4-3 to TRBJ2-4, with TRBD2 identical over 8 bases. CDR3 DNA: TGCGCCAGCAGCCAAGAGGGATCCAGCGGGAGTTTAGCCAAAAACATTCAGTACTTC. It yields the protein CASSQEGSSGSLAKNIQYF.